This T cell receptor beta chain derives from a study of T cell repertoires in cytomegalovirus infection. Across the whole study: Public TCR beta signature analysis indicated the presence of both CMV infection and matching HLA type. The study's findings and limits: Clonotypes of TCR beta that were HLA-C-restricted and CMV-specific dominated the ex vivo response. Based on cumulative public TCR beta family frequency, carriers of CMV plus the relevant HLA were identified.

TCRdb fed the reads into MiXCR, producing one record per CDR3 protein. The data show approximately 750,000 distinct CDR3 sequences, with roughly 36% seen just once and 2.5% to 3% held by the top ten. Only a few counts were recorded for this clonotype. Its antigen remains unidentified. The V gene lost 2 bases and the J gene lost 0 bases, with 13 bases spanning the gap. The CDR3 has 16 residues. The receptor's source is a human donor in good health (CMV status not recorded). Some clones in this sample may be carry-over from other donors' samples. The chain recombines TRBV12-3 or TRBV12-4 with TRBJ1-1, with D possibly matching TRBD1 (6 bases). Sample: PBMCs. CDR3 loop: CASSLSAGVMNTEAFF. The CDR3 bases are TGTGCCAGCAGTTTATCGGCAGGGGTAATGAACACTGAAGCTTTCTTT.